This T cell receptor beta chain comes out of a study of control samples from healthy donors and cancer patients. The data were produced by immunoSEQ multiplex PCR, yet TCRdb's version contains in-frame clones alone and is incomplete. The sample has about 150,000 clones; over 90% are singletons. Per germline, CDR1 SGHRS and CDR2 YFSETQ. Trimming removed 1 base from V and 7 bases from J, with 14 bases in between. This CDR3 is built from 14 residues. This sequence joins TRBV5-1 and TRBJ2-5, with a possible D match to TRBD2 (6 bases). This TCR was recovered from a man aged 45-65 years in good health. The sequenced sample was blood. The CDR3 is CASSLLDREATQYF. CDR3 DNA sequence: TGCGCCAGCAGCTTGCTGGATAGGGAGGCGACCCAGTACTTC. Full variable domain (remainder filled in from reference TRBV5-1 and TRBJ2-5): KAGVTQTPRYLIKTRGQQVTLSCSPISGHRSVSWYQQTPGQGLQFLFEYFSETQRNKGNFPGRFSGRQFSNSRSEMNVSTLELGDSALYLCASSLLDREATQYFGPGTRLLVL.